These T cell receptor beta chains were read from a single sample in a study of blood T cell repertoires in COVID-19. Measured with immunoSEQ multiplex PCR; TCRdb has only the in-frame clones, and not every one. Here the sample spans fewer than 250,000 clones, approximately 87% being singletons. The sequenced material came from peripheral blood. The origin of the receptors is a woman aged 70-85 years with active or convalescent COVID-19. Both conserved end residues are part of each CDR3. Each record gives: D gene, clone size, J gene, V gene, CDR3 DNA, CDR3 protein. The D gene is left open where the match is weak. Expanded clones get a size class; other rows say once, few or many, or leave the size out.

D gene: .
clone size: .
J gene: TRBJ2-3
V gene: TRBV5-1
CDR3 DNA: TGCGCCAGCAGCCCTGGCCGGACAGGGAGGGGCACAGATACGCAGTATTTT
CDR3 protein: CASSPGRTGRGTDTQYF

D gene: .
clone size: .
J gene: TRBJ1-1
V gene: TRBV6-1
CDR3 DNA: TGTGCCAGCAGTGATAAGGGGTCAAACACTGAAGCTTTCTTT
CDR3 protein: CASSDKGSNTEAFF

D gene: .
clone size: .
J gene: TRBJ2-3
V gene: TRBV5-1
CDR3 DNA: TGCGCCAGCAGCACACAGGGTGAAGATACGCAGTATTTT
CDR3 protein: CASSTQGEDTQYF

D gene: TRBD1
clone size: .
J gene: TRBJ2-2
V gene: TRBV3-1/TRBV3-2
CDR3 DNA: TGTGCCAGCAGCCGACAGGGGAGCACCGGGGAGCTGTTTTTT
CDR3 protein: CASSRQGSTGELFF

D gene: .
clone size: .
J gene: TRBJ2-7
V gene: TRBV29-1
CDR3 DNA: TGCAGCGTTGAGCGCTCCTACGAGCAGTACTTC
CDR3 protein: CSVERSYEQYF

D gene: .
clone size: .
J gene: TRBJ2-5
V gene: TRBV10-2
CDR3 DNA: TGCGCCAGCAGTGCATCGGGGACACAAGAGACCCAGTACTTC
CDR3 protein: CASSASGTQETQYF

D gene: .
clone size: .
J gene: TRBJ1-2
V gene: TRBV5-4
CDR3 DNA: TGTGCCAGCACCCTATGGGCGGACTACTATGGCTACACCTTC
CDR3 protein: CASTLWADYYGYTF

D gene: .
clone size: .
J gene: TRBJ2-3
V gene: TRBV5-1
CDR3 DNA: TGCGCCAGCAGACCTAAGTCTAGCACAGATACGCAGTATTTT
CDR3 protein: CASRPKSSTDTQYF

D gene: .
clone size: .
J gene: TRBJ1-2
V gene: TRBV5-4
CDR3 DNA: TGTGCCAGCAGCCCCATGCAGGGTACAGGCTACACCTTC
CDR3 protein: CASSPMQGTGYTF

D gene: TRBD2
clone size: .
J gene: TRBJ2-3
V gene: TRBV7-6
CDR3 DNA: TGTGCCAGCAGCTTAAGGCCCGGGGGTAGCGGGAGCACAGATACGCAGTATTTT
CDR3 protein: CASSLRPGGSGSTDTQYF

D gene: TRBD2
clone size: .
J gene: TRBJ2-7
V gene: TRBV4-2
CDR3 DNA: TGTGCCAGCAGCCAAGTTTTCGGACTAGCGAAACCGTACGAGCAGTACTTC
CDR3 protein: CASSQVFGLAKPYEQYF

D gene: TRBD1
clone size: .
J gene: TRBJ1-2
V gene: TRBV29-1
CDR3 DNA: TGCAGCGCAGGGACAGGGGCGAGTGGCTACACCTTC
CDR3 protein: CSAGTGASGYTF

D gene: .
clone size: .
J gene: TRBJ1-5
V gene: TRBV28
CDR3 DNA: TGTGCCAGCAGTTTAGGGGCCCCTCGGCATTTT
CDR3 protein: CASSLGAPRHF

D gene: TRBD2
clone size: .
J gene: TRBJ2-2
V gene: TRBV5-1
CDR3 DNA: TGCGCCAGCAGCGGGCGGGACTACGGGGAGCTGTTTTTT
CDR3 protein: CASSGRDYGELFF

D gene: TRBD1
clone size: .
J gene: TRBJ2-7
V gene: TRBV29-1
CDR3 DNA: TGCAGCGTCAGCAGGGGGACCTACGAGCAGTACTTC
CDR3 protein: CSVSRGTYEQYF

D gene: .
clone size: few
J gene: TRBJ2-1
V gene: TRBV28
CDR3 DNA: TGTGCCAGCAGTACTGCTGTCCTCAATGAGCAGTTCTTC
CDR3 protein: CASSTAVLNEQFF

D gene: TRBD1
clone size: .
J gene: TRBJ2-1
V gene: TRBV4-1
CDR3 DNA: TGCGCCAGCAGCCCAAGACAGGGGTACAATGAGCAGTTCTTC
CDR3 protein: CASSPRQGYNEQFF

D gene: TRBD2
clone size: .
J gene: TRBJ2-1
V gene: TRBV6-5
CDR3 DNA: TGTGCCAGCAGTTGGAGTCCGGCGACTAGCGGGAGACAGCAGTTCTTC
CDR3 protein: CASSWSPATSGRQQFF

D gene: .
clone size: .
J gene: TRBJ1-2
V gene: TRBV5-6
CDR3 DNA: TGTGCCAGCAGCTTGGCCGGAGGCAGGACTAACTATGGCTACACCTTC
CDR3 protein: CASSLAGGRTNYGYTF

D gene: .
clone size: .
J gene: TRBJ2-1
V gene: TRBV28
CDR3 DNA: TGTGCCAGCACCATAGCGACCACCTACAATGAGCAGTTCTTC
CDR3 protein: CASTIATTYNEQFF

D gene: .
clone size: .
J gene: TRBJ2-5
V gene: TRBV11-3
CDR3 DNA: TGTGCCAGCAGCTTAGGGGACATACGGGAGACCCAGTACTTC
CDR3 protein: CASSLGDIRETQYF

D gene: .
clone size: .
J gene: TRBJ2-5
V gene: TRBV6-5
CDR3 DNA: TGTGCCAGCAGTTACTCGCGACTATCCCAAGAGACCCAGTACTTC
CDR3 protein: CASSYSRLSQETQYF

D gene: TRBD2
clone size: .
J gene: TRBJ2-3
V gene: TRBV7-2
CDR3 DNA: TGTGCCAGCAGCTTAGGGGCGGGGGGCATCACAGATACGCAGTATTTT
CDR3 protein: CASSLGAGGITDTQYF

D gene: .
clone size: .
J gene: TRBJ1-1
V gene: TRBV3-1/TRBV3-2
CDR3 DNA: TGTGCCAGCAGCCGGGGGGAGGGCCACACTGAAGCTTTCTTT
CDR3 protein: CASSRGEGHTEAFF

D gene: .
clone size: .
J gene: TRBJ1-1
V gene: TRBV12-3/TRBV12-4
CDR3 DNA: TGTGCCAGCAGTTTTTTCCTCACTGAAGCTTTCTTT
CDR3 protein: CASSFFLTEAFF

D gene: .
clone size: .
J gene: TRBJ2-2
V gene: TRBV5-1
CDR3 DNA: TGCGCCAGCAGCTTGGACATTTCCGGGGAGCTGTTTTTT
CDR3 protein: CASSLDISGELFF

D gene: .
clone size: .
J gene: TRBJ1-5
V gene: TRBV29-1
CDR3 DNA: TGCAGCGTTGCAGGGGACGCCTTAGATCAGCCCCAGCATTTT
CDR3 protein: CSVAGDALDQPQHF

D gene: TRBD2
clone size: .
J gene: TRBJ2-1
V gene: TRBV7-8
CDR3 DNA: TGTGCCAGCACTTTAGGGGACGGGGGGGCGCGTGAGCAGTTCTTC
CDR3 protein: CASTLGDGGAREQFF

D gene: .
clone size: .
J gene: TRBJ2-5
V gene: TRBV21-1
CDR3 DNA: TGTGCCAGCAGCAAAGGAGGAGAATTGCAAGAGACCCAGTACTTC
CDR3 protein: CASSKGGELQETQYF

D gene: TRBD2
clone size: .
J gene: TRBJ2-7
V gene: TRBV10-1
CDR3 DNA: TGCGCCAGCAGTGATATAAGCGGGAGATCTTTCTCCGAGCAGTACTTC
CDR3 protein: CASSDISGRSFSEQYF

D gene: .
clone size: .
J gene: TRBJ2-2
V gene: TRBV7-2
CDR3 DNA: TGTGCCAGCAGCTTAGTGAGGAACACCGGGGAGCTGTTTTTT
CDR3 protein: CASSLVRNTGELFF

D gene: .
clone size: .
J gene: TRBJ1-5
V gene: TRBV6-2/TRBV6-3
CDR3 DNA: TGTGCCAGCAGTTACGGGGCGGGAGGCTCTAGTCAGCCCCAGCATTTT
CDR3 protein: CASSYGAGGSSQPQHF

D gene: .
clone size: .
J gene: TRBJ2-7
V gene: TRBV28
CDR3 DNA: TGTGCCAGCAGTTCCTCCCCCTCCTACGAGCAGTACTTC
CDR3 protein: CASSSSPSYEQYF

D gene: .
clone size: once
J gene: TRBJ2-7
V gene: TRBV7-9
CDR3 DNA: TGTGCCAGCAGTCCTAGGGGTTACGAGCAGTACTTC
CDR3 protein: CASSPRGYEQYF

D gene: .
clone size: .
J gene: TRBJ2-7
V gene: TRBV10-3
CDR3 DNA: TGTGCCATCACCCCGGACAGGGAGGGCGAGCAGTACTTC
CDR3 protein: CAITPDREGEQYF

D gene: TRBD1
clone size: .
J gene: TRBJ2-5
V gene: TRBV19
CDR3 DNA: TGTGCCAGTAGTATTCGACAGGGGGGCCAAGAGACCCAGTACTTC
CDR3 protein: CASSIRQGGQETQYF

D gene: TRBD1
clone size: .
J gene: TRBJ1-1
V gene: TRBV12-5
CDR3 DNA: TGTGCTAGTGGTACCCACACAGGGGTTGGAAACACTGAAGCTTTCTTT
CDR3 protein: CASGTHTGVGNTEAFF

D gene: .
clone size: .
J gene: TRBJ2-3
V gene: TRBV7-8
CDR3 DNA: TGTGCCAGCAGCTTAGAACGCCTCAAGCGGATCAGCACAGATACGCAGTATTTT
CDR3 protein: CASSLERLKRISTDTQYF

D gene: TRBD1
clone size: .
J gene: TRBJ1-1
V gene: TRBV5-4
CDR3 DNA: TGTGCCAGCAGCCCGCGGGACAGATACACTGAAGCTTTCTTT
CDR3 protein: CASSPRDRYTEAFF

D gene: .
clone size: .
J gene: TRBJ1-1
V gene: TRBV23-1
CDR3 DNA: TGCGCCAGCACTCCTCCTCAGGGAGGTGCGAACACTGAAGCTTTCTTT
CDR3 protein: CASTPPQGGANTEAFF

D gene: .
clone size: .
J gene: TRBJ1-5
V gene: TRBV6-1
CDR3 DNA: TGTGCCAGCAGTGAGGACAGCCAGTTCGGGCCCCAGCATTTT
CDR3 protein: CASSEDSQFGPQHF

D gene: TRBD1
clone size: .
J gene: TRBJ1-4
V gene: TRBV5-4
CDR3 DNA: TGTGCCAGCAGCAAAACGGGACAGGGGGATGAAAAACTGTTTTTT
CDR3 protein: CASSKTGQGDEKLFF

D gene: .
clone size: .
J gene: TRBJ1-4
V gene: TRBV9
CDR3 DNA: TGTGCCAGCAGCGCCGACAGTACTAATGAAAAACTGTTTTTT
CDR3 protein: CASSADSTNEKLFF

D gene: TRBD1
clone size: .
J gene: TRBJ2-5
V gene: TRBV5-1
CDR3 DNA: TGCGCCAGCTCGGGACAGGGGGACCAAGAGACCCAGTACTTC
CDR3 protein: CASSGQGDQETQYF

D gene: .
clone size: .
J gene: TRBJ1-4
V gene: TRBV30
CDR3 DNA: TGTGCACAAGACAGCGTTAATGAAAAACTGTTTTTT
CDR3 protein: CAQDSVNEKLFF

D gene: TRBD1
clone size: .
J gene: TRBJ1-4
V gene: TRBV3-1/TRBV3-2
CDR3 DNA: TGTGCCAGCAGCCAAGGGACAGGGGAAAAACTGTTTTTT
CDR3 protein: CASSQGTGEKLFF

D gene: .
clone size: .
J gene: TRBJ1-1
V gene: TRBV5-1
CDR3 DNA: TGCGCCAGCAGCTTGGGTGGTAGCAACCCTGAAGCTTTCTTT
CDR3 protein: CASSLGGSNPEAFF

D gene: TRBD2
clone size: once
J gene: TRBJ2-3
V gene: TRBV3-1/TRBV3-2
CDR3 DNA: TGTGCCAGCAGCCAAGATCGCACTAGCGGTAGCACAGATACGCAGTATTTT
CDR3 protein: CASSQDRTSGSTDTQYF

D gene: .
clone size: .
J gene: TRBJ1-4
V gene: TRBV5-1
CDR3 DNA: TGCGCCAGCAGCTTGTTAGGGCAGGGGAATGAAAAACTGTTTTTT
CDR3 protein: CASSLLGQGNEKLFF

D gene: .
clone size: .
J gene: TRBJ1-4
V gene: TRBV4-1
CDR3 DNA: TGCGCCAGCAAGGGGGAAGTTGCAACTAATGAAAAACTGTTTTTT
CDR3 protein: CASKGEVATNEKLFF

D gene: TRBD1
clone size: .
J gene: TRBJ1-1
V gene: TRBV5-1
CDR3 DNA: TGCGCCAGCAGCTATGGACAGGGCGGGGAAGCTTTCTTT
CDR3 protein: CASSYGQGGEAFF

D gene: TRBD1
clone size: .
J gene: TRBJ1-6
V gene: TRBV7-8
CDR3 DNA: TGTGCCAGCAGCCAGGGACAGGGGGGAAATTCACCCCTCCACTTT
CDR3 protein: CASSQGQGGNSPLHF

D gene: .
clone size: .
J gene: TRBJ2-4
V gene: TRBV28
CDR3 DNA: TGTGCCAGCAGTTCCCCGGGTCTAGCCAAAAACATTCAGTACTTC
CDR3 protein: CASSSPGLAKNIQYF

D gene: TRBD1
clone size: .
J gene: TRBJ1-1
V gene: TRBV4-2
CDR3 DNA: TGTGCCAGCAAACAGGGGGCGGGCATGAACACTGAAGCTTTCTTT
CDR3 protein: CASKQGAGMNTEAFF